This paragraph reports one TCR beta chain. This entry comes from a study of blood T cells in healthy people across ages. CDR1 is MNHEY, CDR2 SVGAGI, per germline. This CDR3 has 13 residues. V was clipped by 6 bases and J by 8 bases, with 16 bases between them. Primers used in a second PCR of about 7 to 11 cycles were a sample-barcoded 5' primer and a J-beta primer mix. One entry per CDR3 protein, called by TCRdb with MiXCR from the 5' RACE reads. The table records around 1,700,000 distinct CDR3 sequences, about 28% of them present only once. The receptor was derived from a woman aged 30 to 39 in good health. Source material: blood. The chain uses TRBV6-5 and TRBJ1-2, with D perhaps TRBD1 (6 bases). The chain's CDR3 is CASSYITGFGYTF. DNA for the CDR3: TGTGCCAGCAGCTACATTACAGGGTTCGGCTACACCTTC.